These 8 T cell receptor beta chains came from one sample sequenced in a study of blood T cell repertoires in COVID-19. Sequencing used immunoSEQ multiplex PCR; TCRdb keeps in-frame clones, though not all of them. The data show around 250,000 clones, less than 90% seen once. Sequenced sample: peripheral blood. Every receptor here comes from a woman between 40 and 55 years old who had recovered from COVID-19.

The CDR3 DNA sequence: TGTGCCAGCAGCCAAGGGGCTACCAGGATGGTTGGCTACACCTTC. It encodes CASSQGATRMVGYTF. V gene TRBV4-2 combines with J gene TRBJ1-2, with no clear D. The CDR3 covers 15 residues. The germline V and J ends were trimmed by 1 base and 7 bases, with 16 bases remaining between them. The V gene's germline CDR1 is LGHNA and CDR2 YNFKEQ.

This clone was picked up one time. The chain couples TRBV29-1 to TRBJ2-1; a weak D match, TRBD2 (5 bases). Trimming shortened V by 6 bases and J by 14 bases, and 17 bases separated the two germline ends. The CDR3 consists of 11 residues. Germline lookup yields CDR1 SQVTM and CDR2 ANQGSEA. DNA for the CDR3: TGCAGCGTAACCGGGAACCAATGGAAGTTCTTC. It specifies CSVTGNQWKFF.

This clone has just one count. The J gene is TRBJ2-2, the V gene TRBV10-3; 10 bases are a match to TRBD1. J lost 7 bases, V lost 3 bases, and 5 bases had no gene match. CDR1 and CDR2 from the germline V gene are ENHRY and SYGVKD. The CDR3 has 15 amino acids. For the CDR3, the DNA is TGTGCCATCAGTGAACCGGGACAGGGGAGCGGGGAGCTGTTTTTT. Protein: CAISEPGQGSGELFF.

This chain uses TRBV24-1 with TRBJ2-4; no clear D gene. The CDR3 has 14 residues. V lost 5 bases and J 2 bases, leaving 9 bases between the germline ends. Germline V gene sequence: CDR1 KGHDR, CDR2 SFDVKD. CDR3 coding DNA: TGTGCCACCAGTGCCGCTGACACCAAAAACATTCAGTACTTC. Encoded protein: CATSAADTKNIQYF.

The V and J genes are TRBV3-1 (or the pseudogene TRBV3-2) and TRBJ2-3; 7 positions agree with TRBD2. In germline, CDR1 is LGHDT, CDR2 YNNKEL (reference sequence). CDR3 length: 19 amino acids. Unmatched junction bases numbered 16, after V lost 4 bases and J lost 0 bases. CDR3 residues: CASSPRGLLRGTSTDTQYF. The CDR3 DNA is TGTGCCAGCAGCCCGCGAGGACTATTGCGGGGGACTAGCACAGATACGCAGTATTTT.

Concerning this clone: Other nucleotide sequences from this sample produce the same CDR3. The rearrangement joins TRBV28 to TRBJ1-5; perhaps TRBD1 as D (5 bases). Deletions cut 3 bases from V and 2 bases from J, with 8 bases between. Looked up from germline, CDR1 is MDHEN and CDR2 is SYDVKM. The CDR3 is made up of 14 amino acids. CDR3 in DNA: TGTGCCAGCAGTTTGGGGCAGGGCAATCAGCCCCAGCATTTT. As protein: CASSLGQGNQPQHF.

The chain uses TRBV28 and TRBJ2-1; the D gene is possibly TRBD1 (6 bases). This CDR3 region has 14 residues. In germline, CDR1 is MDHEN, CDR2 SYDVKM. Trimming pared 3 bases from V and 8 bases from J, leaving 14 bases between. CDR3 in DNA: TGTGCCAGCAGTTTCGCGGGTGGGGGCGATGAGCAGTTCTTC. This codes for CASSFAGGGDEQFF. The full variable domain, completed using reference TRBV28 and TRBJ2-1, is DVKVTQSSRYLVKRTGEKVFLECVQDMDHENMFWYRQDPGLGLRLIYFSYDVKMKEKGDIPEGYSVSREKKERFSLILESASTNQTSMYLCASSFAGGGDEQFFGPGTRLTVL.

This clone was found once. The chain recombines TRBV5-4 with TRBJ2-1; TRBD1 matches 9 bases. CDR3 size: 15 residues. V gave up 4 bases and J gave up 1 base; unmatched junction bases: 3. CDR1 is SGHNT and CDR2 is YYREEE in the germline V gene (reference sequence). CDR3 region: CASSETGGSYNEQFF. Here the CDR3 DNA reads TGTGCCAGCAGCGAGACAGGGGGATCCTACAATGAGCAGTTCTTC.